These 32 T cell receptor beta chains were all obtained from the same sample, sequenced in a study of blood T cell repertoires in COVID-19. Using immunoSEQ multiplex PCR, the repertoire was profiled, and TCRdb retains in-frame clones only, with some absent. The sample includes some 280,000 clones, over 75% of them seen just once. The sequenced sample consisted of peripheral blood. Receptors originate from a woman in her sixties or seventies with acute or convalescent COVID-19.

The chain joins TRBV10-3 to TRBJ2-3; 11 positions match TRBD2. Trimming removed 5 bases from V and 0 bases from J; junction bases left unmatched: 7. In germline, CDR1 is ENHRY, CDR2 SYGVKD. This CDR3 contains 17 residues. CDR3 DNA: TGTGCCATCAGTATCCTAGCGGGGGGACTAAGCACAGATACGCAGTATTTT. This encodes CAISILAGGLSTDTQYF.

V usage is TRBV7-8 and J usage is TRBJ2-7; 10 bases map to TRBD1. The CDR3 spans 16 residues. V gave up 5 bases and J gave up 3 bases; unmatched junction bases: 10. The germline V gene has CDR1 SGHVS and CDR2 FQNEAQ. CDR3 amino acids: CASSPLAGQGIYEQYF. In DNA form, the CDR3 reads TGTGCCAGCAGCCCTCTCGCGGGACAGGGGATCTACGAGCAGTACTTC.

The genes are TRBV9 and TRBJ2-7; D gene uncertain. V lost 0 bases and J 7 bases, leaving 14 bases between the germline ends. Germline V gives CDR1 SGDLS, CDR2 YYNGEE. The CDR3 is 14 residues long. The CDR3 protein is CASSVVSSSREQYF. The CDR3 DNA sequence: TGTGCCAGCAGCGTAGTGAGTAGTTCGAGAGAGCAGTACTTC. Full variable domain (missing parts from reference TRBV9 and TRBJ2-7): DSGVTQTPKHLITATGQRVTLRCSPRSGDLSVYWYQQSLDQGLQFLIQYYNGEERAKGNILERFSAQQFPDLHSELNLSSLELGDSALYFCASSVVSSSREQYFGPGTRLTVT.

The V and J genes are TRBV2 and TRBJ2-7; a weak D match, TRBD1 (6 bases). CDR3 length: 10 amino acids. Germline values: CDR1 SNHLY, CDR2 FYNNEI. V was clipped by 7 bases and J by 9 bases, with 10 bases between them. This CDR3 reads CASKDSRQYF. DNA for the CDR3: TGTGCCAGCAAGGACAGTAGGCAGTACTTC.

The chain's CDR3 is CASSLARSETGNYEQYF. The CDR3 nucleotides read TGTGCCAGCAGCTTAGCGCGAAGCGAGACAGGGAACTACGAGCAGTACTTC. The chain has TRBV7-2 and TRBJ2-7, with 7 nucleotides matching TRBD1. CDR1 SGHTA and CDR2 FQGNSA come from the germline V gene. Germline trimming cut 0 bases from V and 3 bases from J; bases unmatched to any gene: 11. The CDR3 length is 17 residues.

The V gene is TRBV7-9, the J gene TRBJ2-1; perhaps TRBD1 as D (5 bases). The germline CDR1 and CDR2 sequences are SEHNR and FQNEAQ (reference sequence). This CDR3 is built from 15 residues. The germline V and J ends were trimmed by 4 bases and 0 bases, with 10 bases remaining between them. CDR3 bases: TGTGCCAGCAGCTCCGGACAAAGCTCCTACAATGAGCAGTTCTTC. Translation: CASSSGQSSYNEQFF.

The chain combines TRBV28 with TRBJ2-7, with 9 bases that match TRBD1. Germline-derived CDR1 and CDR2 are MDHEN and SYDVKM. Trimming cost V 6 bases and J 4 bases; bases outside gene matches: 10. The CDR3 totals 15 residues. CDR3 in DNA: TGTGCCAGCAGCCGAACCGGACAGGGGTTGTACGAGCAGTACTTC. Its translation: CASSRTGQGLYEQYF. Combining the CDR3 with reference TRBV28 and TRBJ2-7 gives the whole variable domain DVKVTQSSRYLVKRTGEKVFLECVQDMDHENMFWYRQDPGLGLRLIYFSYDVKMKEKGDIPEGYSVSREKKERFSLILESASTNQTSMYLCASSRTGQGLYEQYFGPGTRLTVT.

The chain uses TRBV5-1 and TRBJ2-7; no clear D gene. Germline CDR1 SGHRS, CDR2 YFSETQ. Between the trimmed V and J ends, which lost 1 base and 3 bases, there was a span of 17 bases. This CDR3 is built from 16 residues. The CDR3 sequence is CASSLQVGAPGYEQYF. Here the CDR3 DNA reads TGCGCCAGCAGCTTGCAAGTGGGCGCCCCAGGCTACGAGCAGTACTTC.

This clone was seen a handful of times. V usage is TRBV11-2 and J usage is TRBJ2-5, with D unresolved. CDR1 and CDR2 from the germline V gene are SGHAT and FQNNGV. This CDR3 has 13 residues. With 0 bases removed from V and 1 base from J, the gap between germline ends came to 3 bases. Here the CDR3 DNA reads TGTGCCAGCAGCTTAGATCGCCAAGAGACCCAGTACTTC. Its translation: CASSLDRQETQYF.

The chain uses TRBV5-1 and TRBJ1-1; the match to TRBD1 covers 8 bases. The CDR3 is 13 amino acids. The germline CDR1 and CDR2 sequences are SGHRS and YFSETQ. J lost 7 bases, V lost 2 bases, and 4 bases had no gene match. DNA of the CDR3: TGCGCCAGCAGCTTCAGGGGGCGAGGTGAAGCTTTCTTT. Protein sequence: CASSFRGRGEAFF.

V usage is TRBV3-1 (or the pseudogene TRBV3-2) and J usage is TRBJ1-1, with a weak D call TRBD1 (6 bases). Germline CDR1 reads LGHDT; CDR2 reads YNNKEL (reference sequence). The CDR3 runs 14 residues. The V end lost 1 base, the J end lost 6 bases, and 12 bases lay between the germline ends. In nucleotides, the CDR3 is TGTGCCAGCAGCCAAGGCAGGGGTCACGCTGAAGCTTTCTTT. Its protein is CASSQGRGHAEAFF.

The gene calls are TRBV4-2 and TRBJ1-3; 7 bases are shared with TRBD1. The V gene's germline CDR1 is LGHNA and CDR2 YNFKEQ. The V segment lost 0 bases and the J segment 4 bases; nucleotides outside the gene matches: 6. There are 16 residues in the CDR3. CDR3 sequence: CASSQEEGARGNTIYF. The CDR3 nucleotides are TGTGCCAGCAGCCAAGAAGAGGGGGCGAGAGGAAACACCATATATTTT.

This chain links TRBV6-5 with TRBJ1-1; D possibly corresponds to TRBD1 (5 bases). With 5 bases removed from V and 3 bases from J, the gap between germline ends came to 13 bases. Germline V gene sequence: CDR1 MNHEY, CDR2 SVGAGI. The CDR3 length is 14 residues. The CDR3 nucleotides read TGTGCCAGCAGTCTCCCGGGGGGGGACACTGAAGCTTTCTTT. This codes for CASSLPGGDTEAFF.

The chain employs TRBV7-6 and TRBJ2-1, with 7 positions matching TRBD2. J was trimmed by 1 base and V by 5 bases; bases with no gene match: 8. Germline V lookup: CDR1 SGHVS, CDR2 FNYEAQ. The CDR3 is made up of 16 amino acids. The CDR3 sequence: CASSLPGGGSYNEQFF. Here the CDR3 DNA reads TGTGCCAGCAGCCTGCCTGGGGGGGGATCCTACAATGAGCAGTTCTTC.

The genes are TRBV24-1 and TRBJ2-1; a possible D gene is TRBD1 (6 bases). V was trimmed by 0 bases and J by 6 bases, leaving 11 bases between them. The CDR3 runs 15 residues. Germline V gene sequence: CDR1 KGHDR, CDR2 SFDVKD. The DNA for the CDR3 is TGTGCCACCAGTGATTTGCGACAGGCTGGCAATGAGCAGTTCTTC. Residues: CATSDLRQAGNEQFF.

In DNA, the CDR3 is TGTGCCAGCAGCTTATATGGAGGATCCGAGCAGTACTTC. Protein sequence: CASSLYGGSEQYF. This chain connects TRBV5-4 to TRBJ2-7; tentative D call: TRBD2 (5 bases). Germline V gene sequence: CDR1 SGHNT, CDR2 YYREEE (reference sequence). CDR3 length: 13 amino acids. Trimming removed 2 bases at V and 6 bases at J, with 12 bases between.

The CDR3 DNA reads TGCGCCAGCAGCCCTCAAGGACTAGCGGGAGGGCAGGAGCAGTACTTC. Translation: CASSPQGLAGGQEQYF. This chain uses TRBV4-1 with TRBJ2-7, with 15 bases fitting TRBD2. J was trimmed by 7 bases and V by 4 bases; bases with no gene match: 8. Per the germline V gene, CDR1 is MGHRA and CDR2 is YSYEKL. This CDR3 is built from 16 residues.

The V gene is TRBV5-1, the J gene TRBJ2-3; the D gene is possibly TRBD2 (6 bases). Per germline, CDR1 SGHRS and CDR2 YFSETQ. CDR3 length: 14 amino acids. Trimming pared 4 bases from V and 3 bases from J, leaving 12 bases between. CDR3 residues: CASSPEGRTDTQYF. CDR3 DNA: TGCGCCAGCAGCCCGGAGGGCAGAACAGATACGCAGTATTTT.

This clone was counted once. V gene TRBV6-2 or TRBV6-3 combines with J gene TRBJ2-1; perhaps TRBD2 as D (5 bases). The V gene's germline CDR1 is MNHEY and CDR2 SVGEGT. CDR3 size: 16 residues. The V end was cut by 0 bases, the J end by 0 bases, with 9 bases between. The CDR3 is CASSYSSGSSYNEQFF. CDR3 DNA: TGTGCCAGCAGTTACTCGAGTGGGAGCTCCTACAATGAGCAGTTCTTC.

J is TRBJ2-1 and V is TRBV24-1, with D uncertain. Germline assignment: CDR1 KGHDR and CDR2 SFDVKD. Between the trimmed V and J ends, which lost 3 bases and 7 bases, there was a span of 3 bases. The CDR3 is 11 amino acids. The CDR3 spells CATSDVNEQFF. CDR3 bases: TGTGCCACCAGTGATGTAAATGAGCAGTTCTTC.

The chain links TRBV28 to TRBJ2-1, with 8 bases lining up with TRBD2. Germline-derived CDR1 and CDR2 are MDHEN and SYDVKM. The CDR3 loop spans 16 amino acids. The junction had 12 bases not matched to a gene; V was cut back by 8 bases and J by 3 bases. CDR3 loop: CASHPRLAGLYNEQFF. The CDR3 nucleotides read TGTGCCAGCCACCCGAGGCTAGCGGGCCTCTACAATGAGCAGTTCTTC.

The V call is TRBV10-3, the J call TRBJ2-4, with D uncertain. Deletions cut 0 bases from V and 8 bases from J, with 8 bases between. CDR1 ENHRY and CDR2 SYGVKD come from the germline V gene. The CDR3 consists of 13 residues. The chain's CDR3 is CAISESSVDIQYF. The CDR3 DNA follows: TGTGCCATCAGTGAGTCCTCTGTTGACATTCAGTACTTC.

The V gene is TRBV6-6, the J gene TRBJ2-3, with D possibly matching TRBD2 (5 bases). V lost 5 bases and J lost 9, with 15 bases in between. The CDR3 is made up of 13 amino acids. Germline-derived CDR1 and CDR2 are MNHNY and SVGAGI (reference sequence). The CDR3 region has the DNA TGTGCCAGCAGTGCCGCCACCGGGGTGACGCAGTATTTT. Protein: CASSAATGVTQYF.

The chain is built from TRBV7-9 and TRBJ2-5; 10 bases match TRBD2. Trimming cost V 5 bases and J 2 bases; bases outside gene matches: 14. This CDR3 has 18 amino acids. Germline lookup yields CDR1 SEHNR and CDR2 FQNEAQ (reference sequence). CDR3 loop: CASSQESSGRAPQETQYF. CDR3 sequence (DNA): TGTGCCAGCAGCCAAGAGTCGAGCGGGAGGGCCCCTCAAGAGACCCAGTACTTC.

This chain connects TRBV14 to TRBJ2-3, with D perhaps matching TRBD2 (6 bases). Between the trimmed V and J ends, which lost 1 base and 2 bases, there was a span of 10 bases. Germline V lookup: CDR1 SGHDN, CDR2 FVKESK. The CDR3 extends over 15 amino acids. CDR3 residues: CASSQGLGVTDTQYF. As DNA, the CDR3 is TGTGCCAGCAGCCAAGGACTAGGGGTCACAGATACGCAGTATTTT.

The DNA for the CDR3 is TGTGCCATCAGTGAGGGGACAGGGCGCTCACCCCTCCACTTT. Encoded protein: CAISEGTGRSPLHF. The J gene is TRBJ1-6, the V gene TRBV10-3, with 9 bases lining up with TRBD1. With 2 bases clipped from V and 10 bases from J, the junction kept 3 bases outside the gene matches. The germline V gene has CDR1 ENHRY and CDR2 SYGVKD. The CDR3 extends over 14 amino acids.

The chain is built from TRBV18 and TRBJ1-1; no clear D. Looked up from germline, CDR1 is KGHSH and CDR2 is LQKENI. This CDR3 spans 17 amino acids. V lost 3 bases to trimming and J lost 2 bases, with 19 bases between them. The CDR3 nucleotides read TGTGCCAGCTCACCTCAGGTTAGGAGGTCCGCCAACACTGAAGCTTTCTTT. Translation: CASSPQVRRSANTEAFF.

The chain joins TRBV28 to TRBJ2-2, with 7 nucleotides matching TRBD1. Trimming removed 5 bases from V and 4 bases from J; junction bases left unmatched: 7. Per germline, CDR1 MDHEN and CDR2 SYDVKM. This CDR3 is built from 15 residues. CDR3: CASSPPTGFTGELFF. CDR3 bases: TGTGCCAGCAGTCCCCCGACAGGGTTCACCGGGGAGCTGTTTTTT. Full variable domain (remainder filled in from reference TRBV28 and TRBJ2-2): DVKVTQSSRYLVKRTGEKVFLECVQDMDHENMFWYRQDPGLGLRLIYFSYDVKMKEKGDIPEGYSVSREKKERFSLILESASTNQTSMYLCASSPPTGFTGELFFGEGSRLTVL.

In this sample, this clone turned up once. This sequence joins TRBV5-1 and TRBJ2-1; 9 bases match TRBD2. Germline loops: CDR1 SGHRS, CDR2 YFSETQ. This CDR3 has 15 residues. With 2 bases clipped from V and 5 bases from J, the junction kept 5 bases outside the gene matches. The CDR3 DNA reads TGCGCCAGCAGCTTTGGCGGGGGGGAGAACAATGAGCAGTTCTTC. The encoded protein is CASSFGGGENNEQFF.

This clone was seen once. The chain has TRBV30 and TRBJ1-1; TRBD1 matches at 9 bases. Germline V CDR1 and CDR2: GTSNPN, SVGIG (reference sequence). The CDR3 consists of 12 residues. The junction had 6 bases not matched to a gene; V was cut back by 3 bases and J by 10 bases. CDR3 bases: TGTGCCTGGAGGCCGACAGGGGGTCGAGCTTTCTTT. Its protein product is CAWRPTGGRAFF.

This clone was counted a single time. This rearrangement joins TRBV5-1 to TRBJ2-7; the match to TRBD2 covers 10 bases. The CDR3 is 16 residues long. V shed 0 bases and J 4 bases; nucleotides not matched to a gene: 7. Germline CDR1 is SGHRS and CDR2 is YFSETQ. CDR3 DNA: TGCGCCAGCAGCTTGGAGGCTAGCGGGGGTCGATACGAGCAGTACTTC. Its protein product is CASSLEASGGRYEQYF.

The chain combines TRBV24-1 with TRBJ2-2; no reliable D call. Germline V gene lookup returns CDR1 KGHDR and CDR2 SFDVKD. V lost 4 bases and J lost 3, with 5 bases in between. This CDR3 spans 13 amino acids. CDR3 amino acids: CATSELDTGELFF. The CDR3, as DNA: TGTGCCACCAGTGAACTGGACACCGGGGAGCTGTTTTTT.